This T cell receptor beta chain stems from a study of blood T cell repertoires in COVID-19. Using immunoSEQ multiplex PCR, the repertoire was profiled, and TCRdb retains in-frame clones only, with some absent. The sample lists under 300,000 clones; 70% to 90% were seen once. This CDR3 region has 14 residues. V was pared by 4 bases and J by 6 bases, with 12 bases between. The chain is built from TRBV23-1 and TRBJ2-2; the D is unclear. TRBV23-1 carries the ORF label, with uncertain function. Sequenced material: PBMCs or T cells enriched from blood (not recorded which). The clonotype was recovered from a woman aged 45-59 years who had recovered from COVID-19. DNA for the CDR3: TGCGCCAGCAGTCGACCGACACCCCCCGGGGAGCTGTTTTTT. It encodes CASSRPTPPGELFF.